The rows below give T cell receptor beta chains drawn from one sample of a study of shared clonotypes between healthy human individuals. Method: immunoSEQ multiplex PCR; TCRdb's copy keeps in-frame clones and lacks some. The table lists millions of clones, around nine tenths of them singletons, with under 0.15% in the top ten. Sequencing input: naive CD4+ T cells sorted from blood. The receptors were sampled from a young man in good health. CDR3s include the opening cysteine and the closing phenylalanine or tryptophan.

v_gene | CDR3aa
TRBV18 | CASSPGAQGTEAFF
TRBV7-8 | CASSLRDRGLDYGYTF
TRBV30 | CAWSDSGTADTQYF
TRBV5-1 | CASSLVGTGRTGELFF
TRBV6-1 | CASSERGARLERASYEQYF
TRBV7-8 | CASRATGFNQPQHF
TRBV2 | CASKNSGRWGNTQYF
TRBV18 | CASSPTTSGRGETQYF
TRBV15 | CATSRDSGGPGGETQYF
TRBV28 | CASSTGFGGYTF
TRBV7-9 | CASTKSTVPVF
TRBV6-5 | CASSYGLANSPLHF
TRBV6-5 | CASSYGGGNQPQHF
TRBV18 | CASSLTGEDNEQYF
TRBV7-3 | CASSPRQGGLTEAFF
TRBV2 | CASSVSRDYNSPLHF
TRBV2 | CASSEARTRQETQYF
TRBV5-1 | CASSLERPEETQYF
TRBV6-5 | CASSTGQVNEKLFF
TRBV28 | CASSSPGGPNTGELFF
TRBV7-2 | CASSSQQGSGNTIYF
TRBV6-1 | CASSVSRAYEQYF
TRBV29-1 | CSVAGASNQPQHF
TRBV28 | CASRPPGHSNTEAFF
TRBV7-6 | CASSLNGYEQYF
TRBV4-3 | CASSQDGRGEETQYF